The 7 T cell receptor beta chains reported below all come from one sample, sequenced in a study of T cell responses to AZD1222 COVID-19 vaccine. The data were produced by immunoSEQ multiplex PCR, yet TCRdb's version contains in-frame clones alone and is incomplete. The sample includes about 85,000 clones, about 90% seen only once; the top ten take around 6.7%. The source was peripheral blood, collected on day 0 of AZD1222 vaccination. Source of these receptors: an adult in good health.

The chain combines TRBV28 with TRBJ1-3, with a tentative D call TRBD1 (6 bases). The ends were cut back, 10 bases at V and 2 bases at J, with 15 bases in the middle. The CDR3 runs 14 residues. The germline V gene has CDR1 MDHEN and CDR2 SYDVKM. CDR3 region: CATRGPGAGNTIYF. The CDR3 region has the DNA TGTGCCACCCGAGGACCAGGGGCTGGAAACACCATATATTTT. Based on the CDR3 plus reference TRBV28 and TRBJ1-3, the full variable domain is DVKVTQSSRYLVKRTGEKVFLECVQDMDHENMFWYRQDPGLGLRLIYFSYDVKMKEKGDIPEGYSVSREKKERFSLILESASTNQTSMYLCATRGPGAGNTIYFGEGSWLTVV.

This clone was seen only once. This sequence joins TRBV6-5 and TRBJ1-1; D uncertain. This CDR3 spans 11 amino acids. Trimming removed 8 bases at V and 1 base at J, with 5 bases between. Germline CDR1 is MNHEY and CDR2 is SVGAGI. The CDR3 bases are TGTGCCAGCTTCGGGAACACTGAAGCTTTCTTT. Protein sequence: CASFGNTEAFF.

The chain recombines TRBV10-3 with TRBJ1-4; possible D gene TRBD1, 5 bases. Germline lookup yields CDR1 ENHRY and CDR2 SYGVKD. This CDR3 is 17 amino acids long. V was trimmed by 0 bases and J by 8 bases, leaving 19 bases between them. CDR3 loop: CAISESKMGDPSEKLFF. CDR3 coding DNA: TGTGCCATCAGTGAGTCGAAGATGGGGGACCCGAGCGAAAAACTGTTTTTT.

The chain recombines TRBV19 with TRBJ2-7; 7 bases map to TRBD1. Germline CDR1 is LNHDA and CDR2 is SQIVND (reference sequence). Trimming at V came to 6 bases and at J to 1 base, leaving 6 bases not matched to a gene. The CDR3 is made up of 14 amino acids. CDR3 residues: CASRPGQISYEQYF. CDR3 DNA: TGTGCCAGTAGGCCGGGACAGATATCCTACGAGCAGTACTTC.

This clone occurred once. The V gene is TRBV19, the J gene TRBJ2-7; tentative D call: TRBD1 (6 bases). Trimming took off 0 bases at V and 5 bases at J, with 8 bases between the two ends. Germline CDR1 reads LNHDA; CDR2 reads SQIVND (reference sequence). The length of the CDR3 is 13 residues. CDR3: CASSIDRGHEQYF. CDR3 in DNA: TGTGCCAGTAGTATAGACAGGGGCCACGAGCAGTACTTC.

The chain employs TRBV6-5 and TRBJ1-2; D is ambiguous. The CDR3 is 13 residues long. V was cut by 10 bases and J by 2 bases, with 14 bases left in between. Germline V lookup: CDR1 MNHEY, CDR2 SVGAGI. CDR3 protein: CATPGRANYGYTF. CDR3 bases: TGTGCCACCCCAGGACGGGCGAACTATGGCTACACCTTC.

The gene calls are TRBV9 and TRBJ1-1; TRBD1 is a possible D gene (6 bases). This CDR3 is built from 13 residues. The V and J ends lost 0 bases and 7 bases respectively, with 10 bases between them. Germline loops: CDR1 SGDLS, CDR2 YYNGEE. The CDR3 coding sequence is TGTGCCAGCAGCGTAGAGGTACAGGGTGAAGCTTTCTTT. It codes for CASSVEVQGEAFF.